The 2 T cell receptor beta chains below were found in one sample sequenced in a study of T cells in Graves' hyperthyroidism and ophthalmopathy. Using RNA transcripts as the source, TCR beta CDR3 regions were amplified. HTBI primers were the set used in a first-round RT-PCR of the TCR CDR3. MiXCR, applied by TCRdb to the multiplex PCR reads, yields one record per CDR3 protein. The sample includes 660,000 or so distinct CDR3 sequences, approximately 42% of them seen just once. The sequenced sample was peripheral blood or thyroid tissue (not recorded which). The origin of the receptors is an adult man with Graves' disease, either hyperthyroidism or ophthalmopathy (not recorded which).

CDR3 DNA sequence: TGTGCCAGCAGCTTGGACGAAACGGGAGCCGAGGAGACCCAGTACTTC. Amino acid sequence: CASSLDETGAEETQYF. The chain recombines TRBV7-9 with TRBJ2-5; D may be TRBD2 (6 bases). V gave up 3 bases and J gave up 5 bases, with 19 bases separating them. Germline V gives CDR1 SEHNR, CDR2 FQNEAQ (reference sequence). The CDR3 loop spans 16 amino acids.

This clonotype has a handful of counts. The chain's CDR3 is CASSNPRDRGTDEQYF. CDR3 nucleotides: TGTGCCAGTAGTAACCCCCGGGACAGGGGAACGGACGAGCAGTACTTC. This chain connects TRBV19 to TRBJ2-7, with TRBD1 identical over 10 bases. V was pared by 4 bases and J by 5 bases, with 11 bases of the junction left unmatched. The CDR3 loop spans 16 amino acids. Per germline, CDR1 LNHDA and CDR2 SQIVND (reference sequence).